Listed below are T cell receptor beta chains from one sample, sequenced in a study of early stage breast cancer tumors. Libraries were prepared by immunoSEQ multiplex PCR; TCRdb keeps only in-frame clonotypes and omits some of them. Of around 48,000 clones in the sample, approximately 90% were seen once. Sequencing was carried out using blood. The receptors were sampled from a person between 70 and 80 years old with breast cancer. Both conserved end residues are part of each CDR3. The D gene is left open where the match is weak. Size values are once, few and many counts, or a class for expanded clones, and some rows have none.

length	size	V	J	D	DNA	CDR3
14	.	TRBV30	TRBJ2-3	.	TGTGCCTGGAGTGTACGTGGGAGCTTGTATACGCAGTATTTT	CAWSVRGSLYTQYF
14	.	TRBV5-1	TRBJ2-2	.	TGCGCCACCAGGACAGAACCGAACACCGGGGAGCTGTTTTTT	CATRTEPNTGELFF
16	once	TRBV19	TRBJ1-1	TRBD1	TGTGCCAGTAGTATAGATCAGGGGGTGTCGTACACTGAAGCTTTCTTT	CASSIDQGVSYTEAFF
15	once	TRBV5-1	TRBJ1-5	.	TGCGCCAGCAGCTCTAATGGAGGAGGCAATCAGCCCCAGCATTTT	CASSSNGGGNQPQHF
15	.	TRBV5-1	TRBJ2-2	.	TGCGCCAGCAGCTTGTACGCAGGGCGCACCGGGGAGCTGTTTTTT	CASSLYAGRTGELFF
15	.	TRBV5-4	TRBJ2-2	TRBD2	TGTGCCAGCAGCGTTAGCGGGGGTCCAACCGGGGAGCTGTTTTTT	CASSVSGGPTGELFF
17	once	TRBV28	TRBJ2-7	TRBD2	TGTGCCAGCAGTTTTAGGACTAGCGGGAGGAAATCCTACGAGCAGTACTTC	CASSFRTSGRKSYEQYF
14	.	TRBV30	TRBJ1-4	.	TGTGCCTGGAGTGTACCGGACCTCGAGGGAAAACTGTTTTTT	CAWSVPDLEGKLFF
16	.	TRBV11-2	TRBJ2-3	TRBD2	TGTGCCAGCAGCTCCCTCCGACTAGCGAGCACAGATACGCAGTATTTT	CASSSLRLASTDTQYF
14	.	TRBV6-1	TRBJ2-1	.	TGTGCCAGCAGTGGACTAGACGGCTACAATGAGCAGTTCTTC	CASSGLDGYNEQFF
11	.	TRBV11-2	TRBJ2-7	.	TGTGCCAGCAGCTCGGTATACGAGCAGTACTTC	CASSSVYEQYF
14	.	TRBV19	TRBJ1-1	.	TGTGCCAGTAGTATAGGTGTCCCCTCCACTGAAGCTTTCTTT	CASSIGVPSTEAFF
11	.	TRBV25-1	TRBJ2-7	.	TGTGCCACCCTGTCCGCTGGGACACCACACTTC	CATLSAGTPHF
21	.	TRBV4-1	TRBJ2-1	TRBD2	TGCGCCAGCAGCCCCGAATCGTCCGGGACTAGCGGGATTTGGGTTTACAATGAGCAGTTCTTC	CASSPESSGTSGIWVYNEQFF
12	.	TRBV6-1	TRBJ1-1	.	TGTGCCAGCACGGGGGTTTACACTGAAGCTTTCTTT	CASTGVYTEAFF
14	few	TRBV9	TRBJ2-5	TRBD2	TGTGCCAGCAGCCCCGGGAGGGCGTACGAGACCCAGTACTTC	CASSPGRAYETQYF
14	.	TRBV7-3	TRBJ1-2	TRBD1	TGTGCCAGCAGCCTTGGGGGACAGGCGTATGGCTACACCTTC	CASSLGGQAYGYTF
13	.	TRBV29-1	TRBJ1-1	.	TGCAGCGCGATGGGAGGGGGTGGCACTGAAGCTTTCTTT	CSAMGGGGTEAFF
16	once	TRBV6-5	TRBJ1-5	.	TGTGCCAGCAGTTCATTAGGGACTCCGAAGGGACAGCCCCAGCATTTT	CASSSLGTPKGQPQHF
15	.	TRBV12-5	TRBJ2-1	TRBD2	TGTGCTAGTGGTTTGTCTGTGAGCGGGAGGGGTGAGCAGTTCTTC	CASGLSVSGRGEQFF
14	.	TRBV6-6	TRBJ2-1	.	TGTGCCAGCAGTTACTCAGGGCAGGGCGAGGAGCAGTTCTTC	CASSYSGQGEEQFF
14	.	TRBV28	TRBJ1-2	.	TGTGCCAGCAGTTTCGAGATGCAGGGCAGTGGCTACACCTTC	CASSFEMQGSGYTF
14	.	TRBV30	TRBJ2-7	TRBD2	TGTGCCTGGAGTGTTGGCGGGGGGAACCACGAGCAGTACTTC	CAWSVGGGNHEQYF
15	.	TRBV6-1	TRBJ1-2	TRBD1	TGTGCCAGCAGCCGTACGGGACAGGGTAAAGGTGGCTACACCTTC	CASSRTGQGKGGYTF
15	.	TRBV6-1	TRBJ2-4	.	TGTGCCAGCAGTGAAAACAGGGCGCCCAAAAACATTCAGTACTTC	CASSENRAPKNIQYF
17	.	TRBV28	TRBJ2-1	TRBD2	TGTGCCAGCAGCCCTCGGGTCCGGGCTAGCGGTTACAATGAGCAGTTCTTC	CASSPRVRASGYNEQFF